This entry is about one TCR beta chain. Its antigen is not known. The CDR3 is 12 residues long. Germline CDR1 GTSNPN, CDR2 SVGIG (reference sequence). V was clipped by 2 bases and J by 4 bases, with 8 bases between them. The data originate from a study of cytomegalovirus exposure and HLA in healthy donors. General study results and limits: The study designated 160 or so TCR beta chains cytomegalovirus-associated.

PCR primers comprised 60 Vbeta and 13 Jbeta primers. Generated by immunoSEQ multiplex PCR, the TCRdb table keeps only in-frame clones and is missing some. The top ten hold around 2.8% of the sample, which has some 150,000 clones, roughly two thirds seen once. The sequence derives from a woman under 40 in good health and CMV-seronegative. The V and J genes are TRBV30 and TRBJ1-2; D gene unclear. The sample comprised PBMCs. In DNA, the CDR3 is TGTGCCTGGAGTCCCCAGATCTATGGCTACACCTTC. This translates into CAWSPQIYGYTF. Supplemented by reference TRBV30 and TRBJ1-2, the full variable domain reads SQTIHQWPATLVQPVGSPLSLECTVEGTSNPNLYWYRQAAGRGLQLLFYSVGIGQISSEVPQNLSASRPQDRQFILSSKKLLLSDSGFYLCAWSPQIYGYTFGSGTRLTVV.